This T cell receptor beta chain was captured in a study of PD-1 blockade in classical Hodgkin lymphoma. The ends lost 5 bases at V and 5 bases at J; junction bases unmatched: 6. Germline values: CDR1 SGHNT, CDR2 YENEEA. This CDR3 contains 17 residues. The data were produced by immunoSEQ multiplex PCR, yet TCRdb's version contains in-frame clones alone and is incomplete. The repertoire includes 15,000 to 20,000 clones, 75% to 90% of them detected once, and approximately 4.1% sits in the top ten. The time point is: newly diagnosed, previously untreated cHL patient sample. This sequence originates from a human donor with classical Hodgkin lymphoma. The source material was peripheral blood mononuclear cells (PBMCs). The gene calls are TRBV11-3 and TRBJ2-2; TRBD2 aligns across 15 bases. CDR3 sequence: CASSTGTSGRKTGELFF. The CDR3 DNA sequence: TGTGCCAGCAGCACCGGGACTAGCGGGAGGAAAACCGGGGAGCTGTTTTTT.